A single sample gave rise to the 24 T cell receptor beta chains below, sequenced in a study of post-analysis software for immune sequencing data. Study results and limitations: Five or six TRBV segments were more frequent in patients than controls; TRBV5-6, TRBV5-1 and TRBV20-1 belonged to this group.

These receptors' antigens are unknown. Unique molecular identifiers were present in the TCR beta cDNA libraries. One entry per CDR3 protein, called by TCRdb with MiXCR from the PCR reads. The sample contains hundreds of thousands of distinct CDR3 sequences, less than 40% of which appear only once. The sample consisted of blood. All receptors derive from a girl aged 10-17 years with multiple sclerosis.

In regard to this clonotype: At one boundary the junction diverges from the germline segment, which might be a read error. This chain connects TRBV4-1 to TRBJ2-7; D might be TRBD1 (6 bases). The CDR3 spans 15 residues. CDR1 and CDR2 from the germline V gene are MGHRA and YSYEKL. The CDR3 nucleotides read TGCACCAGCAGCCAAGACACAGGGAGCTCCTACGAGCAGTACTTC. Translated: CTSSQDTGSSYEQYF.

The chain links TRBV20-1 to TRBJ2-7, with D perhaps being TRBD1 or TRBD2 (5 bases each). CDR1 and CDR2 from the germline V gene are DFQATT and SNEGSKA (reference sequence). This CDR3 has 13 residues. The V and J ends lost 6 bases and 10 bases respectively, with 22 bases between them. The chain's CDR3 is CSANGRGQGAQYF. The CDR3 DNA follows: TGCAGTGCCAATGGACGGGGCCAAGGGGCCCAGTACTTC.

The V gene is TRBV20-1, the J gene TRBJ2-3, with 10 positions matching TRBD2. CDR1 and CDR2 (germline): DFQATT, SNEGSKA (reference sequence). The CDR3 totals 17 residues. Losses at the gene ends were 5 bases for V and 8 bases for J; bases not matched to a gene: 19. Written as DNA, the CDR3 is TGCAGTGCTGGAGTCGCCACATCCAGGACTAGCGGTTCTACGCAGTATTTT. It yields the protein CSAGVATSRTSGSTQYF.

In its sample, this clonotype was seen a few times. V is TRBV2 and J is TRBJ2-3; TRBD2 might be the D (5 bases). Germline V CDR1 and CDR2: SNHLY, FYNNEI. CDR3 size: 13 residues. Trimming shortened V by 2 bases and J by 6 bases, and 9 bases separated the two germline ends. The CDR3 is CASSEQREDTQYF. The CDR3 coding sequence is TGTGCCAGCAGTGAACAGAGGGAGGATACGCAGTATTTT.

This clonotype was seen a handful of times. The chain recombines TRBV15 with TRBJ2-7; D gene ambiguous. V lost 0 bases and J 2 bases, leaving 8 bases between the germline ends. There are 14 residues in the CDR3. The V gene's germline CDR1 is LNHNV and CDR2 YYDKDF (reference sequence). CDR3 loop: CATSRDLAAYEQYF. CDR3 sequence (DNA): TGTGCCACCAGCAGAGATTTGGCGGCCTACGAGCAGTACTTC.

V usage is TRBV12-3 or TRBV12-4 and J usage is TRBJ1-5; D gene unclear. The CDR3 totals 14 residues. The V end lost 4 bases, the J end lost 2 bases, and 9 bases lay between the germline ends. For the CDR3, the DNA is TGTGCCAGCAGTTCAGCCGGCGGCAATCAGCCCCAGCATTTT. Encoded protein: CASSSAGGNQPQHF.

The chain has TRBV4-3 and TRBJ2-5; 12 nucleotides agree with TRBD2. Germline CDR1 and CDR2: LGHNA and YSLEER. Trimming removed 2 bases from V and 5 bases from J; junction bases left unmatched: 9. The CDR3 loop spans 17 amino acids. The CDR3 DNA reads as TGCGCCAGCAGCCAATTCCTAGCGGGGGGGCCAGGGGAGACCCAGTACTTC. It yields the protein CASSQFLAGGPGETQYF.

As for this clonotype: At one of its ends the junction is not consistent with the germline gene, which may arise from a read error. The chain carries TRBV9 and TRBJ2-2, with 11 bases aligning to TRBD2. This CDR3 contains 15 residues. Germline V gives CDR1 SGDLS, CDR2 YYNGEE. The CDR3 here is CAGSVVAGGPGELFF. In DNA, the CDR3 is TGTGCCGGCAGCGTAGTAGCGGGGGGGCCGGGGGAGCTGTTTTTT.

This clonotype appeared many times. The chain links TRBV12-3 or TRBV12-4 to TRBJ2-6, with 9 bases lining up with TRBD1. CDR3 length equals 19 residues. V gave up 5 bases and J gave up 2 bases; unmatched junction bases: 13. This chain's CDR3 is CASSTDRGIVDPGANVLTF. The DNA of the CDR3 is TGTGCCAGCAGTACGGACAGGGGAATAGTGGATCCTGGGGCCAACGTCCTGACTTTC.

The V gene is TRBV5-1, the J gene TRBJ2-7; no clear D gene. The CDR3 has 14 residues. V lost 4 bases and J 5 bases, leaving 16 bases between the germline ends. Germline V CDR1 and CDR2: SGHRS, YFSETQ. The CDR3 DNA reads TGCGCCAGCAGCCCAAGGACGGGCGAGGACGAGCAGTACTTC. It yields the protein CASSPRTGEDEQYF. Supplemented by reference TRBV5-1 and TRBJ2-7, the full variable domain reads KAGVTQTPRYLIKTRGQQVTLSCSPISGHRSVSWYQQTPGQGLQFLFEYFSETQRNKGNFPGRFSGRQFSNSRSEMNVSTLELGDSALYLCASSPRTGEDEQYFGPGTRLTVT.

This rearrangement joins TRBV5-4 to TRBJ2-1; 12 bases line up with TRBD2. V shed 3 bases, J shed 6 bases, and the junction held 10 bases outside the gene matches. This CDR3 is built from 17 residues. Germline CDR1 and CDR2: SGHNT and YYREEE (reference sequence). The CDR3 is CASSSGLLAGGGNEQFF. The DNA for the CDR3 is TGTGCCAGCAGCTCGGGATTACTAGCGGGGGGTGGCAATGAGCAGTTCTTC.

V usage is TRBV24-1 and J usage is TRBJ2-5; a weak D match, TRBD2 (6 bases). The germline V and J ends were trimmed by 9 bases and 7 bases, with 17 bases remaining between them. Germline V CDR1 and CDR2: KGHDR, SFDVKD. The CDR3 extends over 13 amino acids. The CDR3, as DNA: TGTGCCACCGGGAGGAGCAGGGATGCGACCCAGTACTTC. Translation gives CATGRSRDATQYF.

This chain links TRBV7-2 with TRBJ2-2, with D perhaps matching TRBD2 (6 bases). Looked up from germline, CDR1 is SGHTA and CDR2 is FQGNSA. V gave up 5 bases and J gave up 5 bases, with 12 bases separating them. CDR3 length equals 14 residues. CDR3 loop: CASSPGTHTGELFF. CDR3 coding DNA: TGTGCCAGCAGCCCGGGGACTCATACCGGGGAGCTGTTTTTT.

This rearrangement joins TRBV15 to TRBJ2-7; D perhaps matches TRBD2 (6 bases). The DNA matches TRBJ2-4 better at its end, which makes the J call doubtful. The CDR3 consists of 16 residues. The germline V gene has CDR1 LNHNV and CDR2 YYDKDF (reference sequence). Written as DNA, the CDR3 is TGTGCCACCAGCAGAGCACGCGGGACTCCCAAAAACATTCAGTACTTC. The encoded protein is CATSRARGTPKNIQYF.

This chain joins TRBV5-6 and TRBJ2-1, with 10 bases fitting TRBD2. The CDR3 sequence is 15 residues long. Germline CDR1 is SGHDT and CDR2 is YYEEEE. Trimming at V came to 2 bases and at J to 7 bases, leaving 6 bases not matched to a gene. CDR3 nucleotide sequence: TGTGCCAGCAGCTTTCGAGCGGGGGGGCCTAATGAGCAGTTCTTC. Protein: CASSFRAGGPNEQFF.

The chain has TRBV20-1 and TRBJ2-5; no clear D gene. V lost 5 bases and J lost 4, with 8 bases in between. The V gene's germline CDR1 is DFQATT and CDR2 SNEGSKA (reference sequence). The CDR3 is made up of 11 amino acids. CDR3 amino acids: CSARRRETQYF. The CDR3, as DNA: TGCAGTGCTCGAAGACGAGAGACCCAGTACTTC.

As regards this clonotype: The germline gene is not matched at one end of the junction; a read error may be the cause. The rearrangement joins TRBV7-3 to TRBJ2-1; weak D call: TRBD1 (5 bases). There are 13 residues in the CDR3. Per germline, CDR1 SGHTA and CDR2 FQGTGA. The CDR3 DNA follows: TGTGCCGGCAGCTCGGACATCTACAATGAGCAGTTCTTC. Amino acid sequence: CAGSSDIYNEQFF.

This clonotype was detected a few times. As DNA, the CDR3 is TGTGCCAGCAGTAGAGGGGTTGGAGAAAAACTGTTTTTT. Translating gives CASSRGVGEKLFF. V and J are TRBV7-9 and TRBJ1-4; D possibly corresponds to TRBD1 (5 bases). The germline V and J ends were trimmed by 6 bases and 8 bases, with 13 bases remaining between them. The V gene's germline CDR1 is SEHNR and CDR2 FQNEAQ (reference sequence). CDR3 length: 13 amino acids.

The table lists this clonotype with a few counts. DNA of the CDR3: TGTGCCAGCAGCTTAAATCGACAGGACTATGGCTACACCTTC. This encodes CASSLNRQDYGYTF. The V call is TRBV7-6, the J call TRBJ1-2, with D possibly being TRBD1 (6 bases). The CDR3 has 14 amino acids. V lost 2 bases and J lost 3, with 10 bases in between. The germline V gene has CDR1 SGHVS and CDR2 FNYEAQ.

The chain carries TRBV4-1 and TRBJ2-5, with 9 positions matching TRBD1. CDR1 and CDR2 from the germline V gene are MGHRA and YSYEKL. The junction had 12 bases not matched to a gene; V was cut back by 0 bases and J by 4 bases. This CDR3 contains 18 residues. The CDR3 nucleotides read TGCGCCAGCAGCCAAGATGAAACAGGGGGCCCCTTAGGAGAGACCCAGTACTTC. Translation: CASSQDETGGPLGETQYF.

This chain uses TRBV5-1 with TRBJ2-3; D gene uncertain. Germline V gene sequence: CDR1 SGHRS, CDR2 YFSETQ. V lost 0 bases to trimming and J lost 6 bases, with 8 bases between them. CDR3 length: 13 amino acids. CDR3 in DNA: TGCGCCAGCAGCTTGGGGCCCAGGGATACGCAGTATTTT. As protein: CASSLGPRDTQYF.

This clonotype came up a few times. The J gene is TRBJ2-1, the V gene TRBV6-5, with 9 bases that match TRBD1. V lost 6 bases to trimming and J lost 3 bases; unmatched junction nucleotides: 6. Germline V gene data show CDR1 as MNHEY and CDR2 as SVGAGI. This CDR3 is 15 amino acids long. The CDR3 DNA sequence: TGTGCCAGCAGATCCGGGACAGGGTACTACAATGAGCAGTTCTTC. This encodes CASRSGTGYYNEQFF.

This clonotype was seen a handful of times. The chain joins TRBV3-1 to TRBJ2-7; the D gene is possibly TRBD2 (5 bases). With 4 bases removed from V and 7 bases from J, the gap between germline ends came to 11 bases. CDR3 length: 12 residues. Germline V lookup: CDR1 LGHDT, CDR2 YNNKEL (reference sequence). Here the CDR3 DNA reads TGTGCCAGCAGCCCGAAATCGGGGGAGCAGTACTTC. It specifies CASSPKSGEQYF.

This chain links TRBV12-3 or TRBV12-4 with TRBJ1-1; D is uncertain. The CDR3 has 14 amino acids. Deletions cut 7 bases from V and 2 bases from J, with 14 bases between. CDR3: CASTSHDGNTEAFF. In DNA form, the CDR3 reads TGTGCCAGCACCTCACATGATGGTAACACTGAAGCTTTCTTT.